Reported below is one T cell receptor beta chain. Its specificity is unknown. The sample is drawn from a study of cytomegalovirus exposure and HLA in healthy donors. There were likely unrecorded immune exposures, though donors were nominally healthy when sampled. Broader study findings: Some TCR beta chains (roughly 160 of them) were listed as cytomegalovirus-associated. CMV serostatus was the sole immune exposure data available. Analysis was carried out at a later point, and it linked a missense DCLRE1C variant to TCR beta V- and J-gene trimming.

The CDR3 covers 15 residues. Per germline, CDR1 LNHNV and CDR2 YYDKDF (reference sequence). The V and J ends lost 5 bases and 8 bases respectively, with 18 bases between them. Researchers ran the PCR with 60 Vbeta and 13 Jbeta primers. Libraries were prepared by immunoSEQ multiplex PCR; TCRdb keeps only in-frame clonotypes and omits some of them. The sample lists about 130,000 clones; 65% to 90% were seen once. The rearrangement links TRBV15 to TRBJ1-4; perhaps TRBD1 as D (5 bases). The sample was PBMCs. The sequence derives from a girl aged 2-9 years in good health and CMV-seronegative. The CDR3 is CATSSRGDWGEKLFF. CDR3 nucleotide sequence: TGTGCCACCAGCTCCCGAGGAGACTGGGGCGAAAAACTGTTTTTT.